This TCR beta chain was documented in a study of graft-versus-host responses after intestinal transplantation. On the study more broadly: Tacrolimus and steroids were given for about 3 years to all recipients after anti-thymocyte globulin induction. General study results and limits: Across patients carrying graft-donor T cell macrochimerism, allografts held high graft-versus-host to host-versus-graft clonal ratios. GvH clonotypes were identified within recipient marrow, with a subset emerging first in ileum or blood.

Processing was applied to graft tissue in order to liberate intraepithelial and lamina propria lymphocytes. Germline assignment: CDR1 MNHEY and CDR2 SMNVEV (reference sequence). CDR3 length: 16 residues. V lost 5 bases, J lost 0 bases, and 7 bases stayed unmatched. Sequenced by immunoSEQ multiplex PCR; TCRdb stores in-frame clones only, minus some. The table shows 60,000 to 70,000 clones, with around 86% occurring only once. This clone was observed a few times. Its antigen is unidentified. This TCR derives from a human patient who received an intestinal transplant, so some T cells may come from the graft donor. V and J are TRBV27 and TRBJ1-1; 9 bases are a match to TRBD1. The source material was ileum tissue, sampled roughly 390 days after transplant. The CDR3 sequence is CASSPRTGAMNTEAFF. The CDR3 nucleotides read TGTGCCAGCAGTCCAAGGACAGGGGCTATGAACACTGAAGCTTTCTTT.